The 14 T cell receptor beta chains below come from one sample, sequenced in a study of identifying expanded T cells in peripheral blood. Here immunoSEQ multiplex PCR was the method, and the copy in TCRdb shows in-frame clones only, minus some. The table shows under 110,000 clones, with 70% to 90% occurring only once. Input material: blood. The receptor source for this set is a person aged 18-69 years in good health.

The CDR3 DNA sequence: TGTGCCAGCAGATCCTTGTGGAGCTCCTACGAGCAGTACTTC. It is translated as CASRSLWSSYEQYF. J is TRBJ2-7 and V is TRBV6-1; no reliable D call. CDR3 length: 14 amino acids. The V gene's germline CDR1 is MNHNS and CDR2 SASEGT. V lost 6 bases and J lost 0, with 12 bases in between.

The chain is built from TRBV21-1 and TRBJ2-1. TRBV21-1 is a pseudogene segment. CDR3 size: 18 residues. CDR3 sequence: CATLRDLTLKGSYNEQFF. CDR3 coding DNA: TGTGCCACTTTAAGGGATTTAACTCTAAAAGGCTCCTACAATGAGCAGTTCTTC.

V is TRBV5-1 and J is TRBJ2-7, with 7 bases that match TRBD1. This CDR3 comprises 14 residues. Germline trimming cut 5 bases from V and 4 bases from J; bases unmatched to any gene: 9. CDR1 and CDR2 (germline): SGHRS, YFSETQ. The CDR3 region has the DNA TGCGCCAGCAGGTCGGGGACAGTGGGTTACGAGCAGTACTTC. Translation: CASRSGTVGYEQYF.

This rearrangement joins TRBV19 to TRBJ2-1, with 9 nucleotides matching TRBD1. The trim removed 4 bases at V and 4 bases at J, leaving 8 bases unmatched. CDR1 and CDR2 (germline): LNHDA, SQIVND (reference sequence). The CDR3 totals 16 residues. The CDR3 nucleotides are TGTGCCAGTAGTAGAAAGCCGGGACAGGGATACAATGAGCAGTTCTTC. Translated, it gives CASSRKPGQGYNEQFF. The variable domain in full, with the rest retrieved from reference TRBV19 and TRBJ2-1, is DGGITQSPKYLFRKEGQNVTLSCEQNLNHDAMYWYRQDPGQGLRLIYYSQIVNDFQKGDIAEGYSVSREKKESFPLTVTSAQKNPTAFYLCASSRKPGQGYNEQFFGPGTRLTVL.

J is TRBJ2-3 and V is TRBV7-2, with D perhaps given as TRBD1 or TRBD2 (7 bases each). V lost 3 bases and J lost 6, with 16 bases in between. CDR3 length: 15 residues. CDR1 and CDR2 from the germline V gene are SGHTA and FQGNSA. CDR3 DNA: TGTGCCAGCAGCTTCAGGGGGGGGCGGGCGGATACGCAGTATTTT. Residues: CASSFRGGRADTQYF. The complete variable domain, with remaining parts taken from reference TRBV7-2 and TRBJ2-3, reads GAGVSQSPSNKVTEKGKDVELRCDPISGHTALYWYRQSLGQGLEFLIYFQGNSAPDKSGLPSDRFSAERTGGSVSTLTIQRTQQEDSAVYLCASSFRGGRADTQYFGPGTRLTVL.

The rearrangement uses TRBV1 and TRBJ2-6; TRBD1, the table's D call, lacks a check against the DNA. TRBV1 is classified as a pseudogene. This CDR3 has 17 residues. The CDR3 DNA reads as TGCACCAGCTCCCGGACAGGGAACTCCTCTGGGGCCAACGTCCTGACTTTC. Translating gives CTSSRTGNSSGANVLTF.

This clone was counted a single time. The chain couples TRBV28 to TRBJ1-2; 7 bases align to TRBD1. The V gene's germline CDR1 is MDHEN and CDR2 SYDVKM. The CDR3 has 14 amino acids. After removal of 6 bases from V and 3 bases from J, the junction contained 7 bases not matched to a gene. The CDR3 region is CASSHDRVYYGYTF. The CDR3 region has the DNA TGTGCCAGCAGCCACGACAGGGTCTACTATGGCTACACCTTC.

This clone came up once. This chain uses TRBV6-5 with TRBJ1-4; no definite D call. The germline V gene encodes CDR1 MNHEY and CDR2 SVGAGI. Deletions cut 0 bases from V and 5 bases from J, with 13 bases between. CDR3 size: 16 residues. This chain's CDR3 is CASSYSISRRNEKLFF. The CDR3 DNA sequence: TGTGCCAGCAGTTACTCGATTAGCAGAAGAAATGAAAAACTGTTTTTT.

The chain combines TRBV6-5 with TRBJ2-3; maybe TRBD2 (5 bases). Trimming stripped 9 bases from V and 2 bases from J, with 9 bases between. CDR1 is MNHEY and CDR2 is SVGAGI in the germline V gene. This CDR3 has 12 amino acids. This chain's CDR3 is CASVDFTDTQYF. CDR3 bases: TGTGCCAGTGTGGACTTCACAGATACGCAGTATTTT.

This clone came up once. The chain has TRBV9 and TRBJ1-2; D is possibly TRBD1 (6 bases). The CDR3 covers 14 residues. V was pared by 4 bases and J by 3 bases, with 13 bases between. Germline V gives CDR1 SGDLS, CDR2 YYNGEE. The CDR3 region has the DNA TGTGCCAGCAGCCCTTCGGGGGCTCACTATGGCTACACCTTC. It encodes CASSPSGAHYGYTF. Using reference TRBV9 and TRBJ1-2 for the parts outside the CDR3, the full variable domain is DSGVTQTPKHLITATGQRVTLRCSPRSGDLSVYWYQQSLDQGLQFLIQYYNGEERAKGNILERFSAQQFPDLHSELNLSSLELGDSALYFCASSPSGAHYGYTFGSGTRLTVV.

The J gene is TRBJ2-7, the V gene TRBV4-3; D unresolved. Germline assignment: CDR1 LGHNA and CDR2 YSLEER. This CDR3 is built from 14 residues. The V end was cut by 0 bases, the J end by 3 bases, with 9 bases between. CDR3 in amino acids: CASSQDTDFYEQYF. The CDR3 DNA sequence: TGCGCCAGCAGCCAAGACACTGACTTCTACGAGCAGTACTTC.

The V gene is TRBV10-3, the J gene TRBJ1-6; D may be TRBD1 (5 bases). V was clipped by 3 bases and J by 8 bases, with 11 bases between them. CDR1 is ENHRY, CDR2 SYGVKD, per germline. CDR3 length: 14 amino acids. CDR3 amino acids: CAISDTGTDSPLHF. The DNA for the CDR3 is TGTGCCATCAGTGATACCGGGACCGATTCACCCCTCCACTTT.

The V call is TRBV19, the J call TRBJ2-2; 9 nucleotides agree with TRBD2. The CDR3 length is 16 residues. Germline CDR1 LNHDA, CDR2 SQIVND (reference sequence). Losses at the gene ends were 5 bases for V and 0 bases for J; bases not matched to a gene: 4. CDR3 region: CASSHSGGSNTGELFF. Here the CDR3 DNA reads TGTGCCAGTAGTCACAGCGGGGGGTCGAACACCGGGGAGCTGTTTTTT.

CDR3 residues: CASSKELRDRADTDTQYF. CDR3 bases: TGTGCCAGCAGCAAAGAATTAAGGGACAGGGCCGACACAGATACGCAGTATTTT. The chain carries TRBV21-1 and TRBJ2-3; TRBD1 was called by the table and not checked on the DNA. TRBV21-1 is termed a pseudogene. CDR3 length: 18 residues.